These 5 T cell receptor beta chains were all obtained from the same sample, sequenced in a study of cytomegalovirus exposure and HLA in healthy donors (dated by TCRdb to the late 2010s). Library preparation was by the immunoSEQ multiplex PCR assay. A mixture of 60 forward primers for TCR Vbeta segments and 13 reverse primers for TCR Jbeta segments was used in the multiplex PCR. TCRdb retrieved this table from immuneACCESS and kept in-frame rearrangements only. Not all clones are present; in checked studies, unresolved V genes account for under half, and no reason is known for the remainder. The sample has 130,000 to 150,000 clones on record. 1.6% of the sample is taken by the ten largest. The sequencing sample was made of PBMCs. The source of these receptors is a woman aged 50 to 65 in good health and CMV-seronegative.

CDR3 sequence reads: CASSLDTGGVYYGYTF. The CDR3 coding sequence is TGTGCCAGCAGCTTGGATACAGGGGGGGTTTACTATGGCTACACCTTC. This rearrangement joins TRBV5-6 to TRBJ1-2, with TRBD1 identical over 8 bases. After removal of 0 bases from V and 3 bases from J, the junction contained 7 bases not matched to a gene. CDR3 length: 16 amino acids. The V gene's germline CDR1 is SGHDT and CDR2 YYEEEE.

This sequence joins TRBV18 and TRBJ1-2; 8 nucleotides align to TRBD1. Germline lookup yields CDR1 KGHSH and CDR2 LQKENI. The CDR3 loop spans 15 amino acids. V lost 2 bases, J lost 3 bases, and 5 bases stayed unmatched. CDR3: CASSPNLDRDYGYTF. For the CDR3, the DNA is TGTGCCAGCTCACCAAATTTGGACAGGGACTATGGCTACACCTTC.

The chain joins TRBV9 to TRBJ2-5; D remains ambiguous. CDR3 length: 14 amino acids. V lost 0 bases, J lost 2 bases, and 8 bases lay in between. Germline lookup yields CDR1 SGDLS and CDR2 YYNGEE. The CDR3: CASSVAWQQETQYF. The CDR3 DNA follows: TGTGCCAGCAGCGTAGCTTGGCAGCAAGAGACCCAGTACTTC.

As to this clone: An end of the junction does not agree with germline; a read error may underlie this. The genes are TRBV7-7 and TRBJ2-5; TRBD2 matches 15 bases. The CDR3 runs to 17 residues. The germline CDR1 and CDR2 sequences are SSHAT and FNYEAQ (reference sequence). Written as DNA, the CDR3 is TGTGCTAGCAGCCCGGGACTAGCGGGGGGCCTGAGGGAGACCCAGTACTTC. Its protein product is CASSPGLAGGLRETQYF.

DNA of the CDR3: TGTGCCAGTAGTATTAGCAGGGTTGCTGAAGCTTTCTTT. Its protein product is CASSISRVAEAFF. The chain links TRBV19 to TRBJ1-1; D possibly corresponds to TRBD1 (5 bases). The CDR3 has 13 residues. Germline CDR1 is LNHDA and CDR2 is SQIVND (reference sequence). Trimming took 3 bases from V and 6 from J, leaving 11 bases between them. The full variable domain, its missing parts supplied by reference TRBV19 and TRBJ1-1, is DGGITQSPKYLFRKEGQNVTLSCEQNLNHDAMYWYRQDPGQGLRLIYYSQIVNDFQKGDIAEGYSVSREKKESFPLTVTSAQKNPTAFYLCASSISRVAEAFFGQGTRLTVV.